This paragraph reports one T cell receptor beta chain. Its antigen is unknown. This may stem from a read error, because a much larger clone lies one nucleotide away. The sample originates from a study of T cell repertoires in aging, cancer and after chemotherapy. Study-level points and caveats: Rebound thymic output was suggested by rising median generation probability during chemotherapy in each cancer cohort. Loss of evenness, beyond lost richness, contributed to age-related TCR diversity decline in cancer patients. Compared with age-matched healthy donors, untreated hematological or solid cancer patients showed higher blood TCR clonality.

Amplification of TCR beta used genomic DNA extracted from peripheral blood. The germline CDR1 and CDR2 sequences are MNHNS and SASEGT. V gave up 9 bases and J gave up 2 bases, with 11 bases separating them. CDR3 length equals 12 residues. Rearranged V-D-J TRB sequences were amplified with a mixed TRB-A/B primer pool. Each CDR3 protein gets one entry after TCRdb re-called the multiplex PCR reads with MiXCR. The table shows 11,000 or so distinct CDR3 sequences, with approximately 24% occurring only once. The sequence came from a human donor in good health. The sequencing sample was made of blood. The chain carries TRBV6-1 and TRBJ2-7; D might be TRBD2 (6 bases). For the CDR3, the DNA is TGTGCCAGTCACGCGGGGCCCTACGAGCAGTACTTC. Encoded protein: CASHAGPYEQYF.